This T cell receptor (beta chain) stems from a study of monozygotic twins with cystic fibrosis. Overall study: Library input was around 2.8 micrograms of fragmented DNA, with roughly 15 PCR cycles.

V gave up 3 bases and J gave up 0 bases, with 5 bases separating them. This CDR3 is 13 amino acids long. Germline CDR1 and CDR2: SGHRS and YFSETQ. Points on this clone: Its specificity is not known.

Study-level findings and limits: Age, concordance and disease severity did not associate with shared CDR3 numbers. Co-twins had the most similar V usage for 13 of 16 pairs, J for 8.

Measured with immunoSEQ multiplex PCR; TCRdb has only the in-frame clones, and not every one. The profile covers 15,000 to 20,000 clones, with over 95% appearing a single time and about 0.68% taken by the ten largest. This TCR was sampled from a girl aged 2-10 years with cystic fibrosis. Sequenced sample: blood. This chain connects TRBV5-1 to TRBJ2-3; no clear D gene. As DNA, the CDR3 is TGCGCCAGCAGCTCCACTAGCACAGATACGCAGTATTTT. Its protein product is CASSSTSTDTQYF.